This T cell receptor beta chain is from a study of shared clonotypes between healthy human individuals. CDR1 is MDHEN and CDR2 is SYDVKM in the germline V gene. V was cut by 3 bases and J by 8 bases, with 13 bases left in between. There are 14 residues in the CDR3. Assay: immunoSEQ multiplex PCR; the TCRdb copy retains only in-frame clones and omits some. The repertoire holds millions of clones, with about 95% as singletons. Sequenced input: naive CD4+ T cells sorted from blood. Subset defined: CD45RA+ positively selected. The genes are TRBV28 and TRBJ1-4; possibly TRBD1 for D (5 bases). The TCR originated in a man in his late teens or twenties in good health. The CDR3 spells CASSLGRRREKLFF. The CDR3 DNA sequence: TGTGCCAGCAGTTTGGGACGCCGGCGGGAAAAACTGTTTTTT.